The source of this TCR beta chain is a study of regulatory T cells in long-lasting Graves disease (dated by TCRdb to about 2021). Background on the whole study: Persistent Graves' disease was defined as persistently positive TSH receptor autoantibodies together with antithyroid drug treatment for over 5 years. This study used TCR sequencing and RNA sequencing of peripheral blood to compare persistent Graves' disease patients against newly diagnosed Graves' disease patients. The study took place in China and was registered as a clinical trial. A total of about 35 samples underwent TCR sequencing, from around 13 patients with persistent Graves' disease and some 20 patients with newly diagnosed Graves' disease. In the clinical cohort, patients with persistent Graves' disease had used antithyroid drugs for an average of about 9.4 years.

The research as a whole found: Lower TCR Shannon entropy and fewer highly expanded clones were observed in persistent Graves' disease patients than in newly diagnosed patients, which suggested clonal expansion. Patients with persistent disease shared more public clonotypes (approximately 2,500) than newly diagnosed patients did (more than 900). Preferential use of TRBV28, TRBJ1-2 and TRBJ2-5 was observed in persistent disease, whereas TRBV20-1 and TRBJ2-1 were favored in newly diagnosed disease. The authors acknowledged the small sample size as a limitation that may reduce accuracy. Sequencing and analysis were restricted to the TCR beta chain. Because the primary lesion, thyroid tissue, could not be accessed, the study looked at peripheral blood alone.

This clonotype was observed a few times. The antigen it recognizes is unknown. No much larger clone exists at a distance of one base, and base qualities are not known. This specimen's time point label, per the study, means: persistent/refractory GD, antithyroid drugs over 5 years with positive TRAb. For both TCR sequencing and RNA sequencing, RNA was extracted from PBMCs in TRIzol. The diagnosis of Graves' disease followed American Thyroid Association guidelines. Patients for the study were recruited at an endocrinology department in Xi'an, China. Each patient gave approximately 9.7 milliliters of peripheral blood, collected in an EDTA anticoagulant tube. PBMCs were isolated by Ficoll Paque Plus density gradient separation without further T cell sorting. RNA quality was checked with an Agilent 2100 Bioanalyzer and agarose gel, and concentration with a NanoDrop 2000. The CDR3 has 15 amino acids, counting the end cysteine and phenylalanine. Only the CDR3 DNA is retained, 45 bases long and in frame from the first base. The germline V gene (reference sequence) supplies CDR1 MNHEY and CDR2 SMNVEV. V ends up 3 bases short and J 4 bases short, with an unmatched junction base count of 5.

Library preparation used multiplex PCR. The data were produced on an Illumina HiSeq 4000. TCR beta libraries were built with iRepertoire HTBI primers and Arm-PCR amplification of CDR3 regions. PCR products were gel purified before sequencing. The study's processing was this. A total of some 60 TRBV and 14 TRBJ segments were identified across samples and were used for gene usage analysis of CDR3 amino acid clonotypes. Filtered high-quality paired reads were merged into contigs using COPE and FqMerger. BLAST was used to align contigs to IMGT TRBV, TRBD and TRBJ reference genes, with CDR3 defined following IMGT. Any clonotype with a frequency above 0.1% was classified as a highly expanded clone. Shannon entropy served as the measure of repertoire diversity, while the Gini coefficient captured V-J evenness. Clonotypes shared by more than one individual were considered public. TCRdb reprocessing: public reads trimmed at Q25 with fastp, clones called with MiXCR, in-frame beta chains kept. Rows with one shared CDR3 protein collapse into an entry with the most common genes and DNA. The V and J calls were determined by TCRdb, not by the authors. The sample profile shows roughly 470,000 distinct CDR3 sequences; around 21% of them were found once. The ten largest make up about 8.3% of the sample.

The V and J genes are TRBV27 and TRBJ1-1, with 10 bases matching TRBD1. Sequences were derived from peripheral blood mononuclear cells (PBMCs), sampled when the disease was refractory, from a patient treated with antithyroid drugs. The sequence derives from a female donor with Graves disease. In nucleotides, the sequence is TGTGCCAGCAGTTTCTCCGGGACAGGGGTCACTGAAGCTTTCTTT. It translates to CASSFSGTGVTEAFF.